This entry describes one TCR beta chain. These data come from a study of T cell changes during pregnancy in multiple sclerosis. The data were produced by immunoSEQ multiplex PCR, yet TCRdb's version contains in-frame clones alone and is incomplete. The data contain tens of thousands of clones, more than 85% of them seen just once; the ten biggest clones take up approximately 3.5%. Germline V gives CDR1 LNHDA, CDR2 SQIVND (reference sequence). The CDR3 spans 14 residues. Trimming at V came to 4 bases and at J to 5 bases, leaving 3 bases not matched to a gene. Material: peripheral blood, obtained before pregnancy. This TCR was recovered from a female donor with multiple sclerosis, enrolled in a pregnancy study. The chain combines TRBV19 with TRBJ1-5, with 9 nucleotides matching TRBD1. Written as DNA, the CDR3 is TGTGCCAGTAGTACAACAGGGGGCCATCAGCCCCAGCATTTT. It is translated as CASSTTGGHQPQHF. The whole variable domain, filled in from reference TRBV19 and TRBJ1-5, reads DGGITQSPKYLFRKEGQNVTLSCEQNLNHDAMYWYRQDPGQGLRLIYYSQIVNDFQKGDIAEGYSVSREKKESFPLTVTSAQKNPTAFYLCASSTTGGHQPQHFGDGTRLSIL.